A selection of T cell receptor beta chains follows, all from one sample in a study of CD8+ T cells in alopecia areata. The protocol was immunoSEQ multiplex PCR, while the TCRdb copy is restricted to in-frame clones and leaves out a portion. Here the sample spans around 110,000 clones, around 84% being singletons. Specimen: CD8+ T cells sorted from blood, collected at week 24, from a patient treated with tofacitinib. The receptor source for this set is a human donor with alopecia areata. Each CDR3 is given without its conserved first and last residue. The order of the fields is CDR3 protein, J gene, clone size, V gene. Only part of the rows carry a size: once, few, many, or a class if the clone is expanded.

ASSQDDRASYGYT	TRBJ1-2	NA	TRBV7-9
ASSLGDRGLYEQY	TRBJ2-7	NA	TRBV27
ASSQVLSPGEDTQY	TRBJ2-3	NA	TRBV4-2
SVETARSGNTIY	TRBJ1-3	NA	TRBV29-1
ASSRPWTGLGELF	TRBJ2-2	NA	TRBV19
ASSQSRASEQY	TRBJ2-7	NA	TRBV14
ASSLLFSGANVLT	TRBJ2-6	NA	TRBV23-1
SVEEPTGERETQY	TRBJ2-5	once	TRBV29-1
ASSMSSYNEQF	TRBJ2-1	few	TRBV5-1
SVDDLNKGAGGYT	TRBJ1-2	NA	TRBV29-1
ASSLGQGAAKNIQY	TRBJ2-4	few	TRBV13
ASSLGTVSYNEQF	TRBJ2-1	NA	TRBV7-9
ASSLSGSSYNEQF	TRBJ2-1	NA	TRBV7-9
ASSLGWGQNYEQY	TRBJ2-7	NA	TRBV7-8
AISEESGNSNQPQH	TRBJ1-5	once	TRBV10-3
AISDPGLADRENTGELF	TRBJ2-2	NA	TRBV10-3
ASSQDSGGGNTEAF	TRBJ1-1	NA	TRBV4-1
ASSYSTGGYNEQY	TRBJ2-7	once	TRBV6-6
ASSVDPGTDRQY	TRBJ2-3	NA	TRBV9
ASSDRGGTEAF	TRBJ1-1	NA	TRBV10-2
ASSLADRAQH	TRBJ1-5	few	TRBV7-9
SVGREGNTGELF	TRBJ2-2	NA	TRBV29-1
AWSVPRHKEAF	TRBJ1-1	once	TRBV30
ASSHRRVQETQY	TRBJ2-5	NA	TRBV7-2
ASSQDTGGSYNEQF	TRBJ2-1	NA	TRBV4-2
ASSTGQGGNQPQH	TRBJ1-5	NA	TRBV9
ASSLFGGGGNQPQH	TRBJ1-5	few	TRBV5-6
ASSQDEYEAKNIQY	TRBJ2-4	NA	TRBV4-2
ASSVAATEHYGYT	TRBJ1-2	NA	TRBV9
ASSQLKGGANTGELF	TRBJ2-2	few	TRBV4-2
ASSQGQGGKNIQY	TRBJ2-4	NA	TRBV4-3
SVVGGENTEAF	TRBJ1-1	NA	TRBV29-1
ASSQERGRGEQY	TRBJ2-7	NA	TRBV4-3
ASSYPPGDEQF	TRBJ2-1	NA	TRBV6-6
ASSPLGATDSNQPQH	TRBJ1-5	NA	TRBV4-1
ASSSDEDRTSNQPQH	TRBJ1-5	NA	TRBV5-4
ASSSMTASYEQY	TRBJ2-7	NA	TRBV5-5
ASSYSGSNTGELF	TRBJ2-2	NA	TRBV6-6
ASSPQRAYEQY	TRBJ2-7	NA	TRBV7-2
AWNQGLGEQY	NA	NA	TRBV30
ASSPGGPDTDTQY	TRBJ2-3	NA	TRBV18
ASSSASRETQY	TRBJ2-5	NA	TRBV7-8
ASSVRGFGTGRDEQF	TRBJ2-1	NA	TRBV6-1
ASSLGNASPYEQY	TRBJ2-7	NA	TRBV5-4
ASSQYMGLSTDTQY	TRBJ2-3	NA	TRBV4-1
ASSPDGDTHYEQY	TRBJ2-7	NA	TRBV7-9
ASSIGDGRNEKLF	TRBJ1-4	NA	TRBV5-1
ASSGPGQGFHEQY	TRBJ2-7	few	TRBV6-1
AVARPGTLSSYEQY	TRBJ2-7	NA	TRBV10-3
ASSTRTGNEQY	TRBJ2-7	NA	TRBV19
ASSPRTKAGPEAF	TRBJ1-1	NA	TRBV9
ASSLAGQLTPYEQY	TRBJ2-7	NA	TRBV27
ASSPRPVYEQY	TRBJ2-7	NA	TRBV7-9
ARTGQETYEQY	TRBJ2-7	NA	TRBV21-1
ASSLNSRHSPLH	TRBJ1-6	NA	TRBV7-9
ASSPGLPEGDTQY	TRBJ2-3	NA	TRBV7-6
ASSLEGGASYEQY	TRBJ2-7	NA	TRBV11-2
ASRRGNEQY	TRBJ2-7	NA	TRBV27
ASSPIPRQGSYEQY	TRBJ2-7	NA	TRBV5-1
ASTYRGFLNEQY	TRBJ2-7	NA	TRBV28